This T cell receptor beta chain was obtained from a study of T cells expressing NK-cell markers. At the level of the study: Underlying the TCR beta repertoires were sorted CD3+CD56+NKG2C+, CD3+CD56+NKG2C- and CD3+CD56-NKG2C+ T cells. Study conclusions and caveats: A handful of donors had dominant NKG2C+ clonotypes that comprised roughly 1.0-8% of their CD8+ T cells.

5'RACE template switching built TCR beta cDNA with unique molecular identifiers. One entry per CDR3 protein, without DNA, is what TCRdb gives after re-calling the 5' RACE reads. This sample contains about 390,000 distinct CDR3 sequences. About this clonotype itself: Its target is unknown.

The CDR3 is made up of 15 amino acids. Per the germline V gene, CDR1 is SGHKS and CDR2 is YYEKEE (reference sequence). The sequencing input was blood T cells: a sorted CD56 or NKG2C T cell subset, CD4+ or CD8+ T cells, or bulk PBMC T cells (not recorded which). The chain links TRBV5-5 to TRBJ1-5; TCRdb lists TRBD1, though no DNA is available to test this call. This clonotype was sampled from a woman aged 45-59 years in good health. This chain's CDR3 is CASSLNRGPRQPQHF.